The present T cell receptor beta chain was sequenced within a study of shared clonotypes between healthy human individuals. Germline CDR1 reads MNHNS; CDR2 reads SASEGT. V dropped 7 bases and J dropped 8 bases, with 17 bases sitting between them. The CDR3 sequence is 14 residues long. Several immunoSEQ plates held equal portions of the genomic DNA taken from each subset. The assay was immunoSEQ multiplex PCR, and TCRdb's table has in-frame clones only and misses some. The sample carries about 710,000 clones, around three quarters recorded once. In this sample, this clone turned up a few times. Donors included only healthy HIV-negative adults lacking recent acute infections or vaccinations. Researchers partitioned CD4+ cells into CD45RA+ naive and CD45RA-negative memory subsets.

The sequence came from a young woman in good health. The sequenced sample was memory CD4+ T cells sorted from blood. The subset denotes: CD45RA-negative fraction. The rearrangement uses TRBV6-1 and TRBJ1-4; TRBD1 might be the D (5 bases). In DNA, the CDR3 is TGTGCCAGCATCCCCCCCGACAGACGCGAAAAACTGTTTTTT. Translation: CASIPPDRREKLFF.